Included here is one T cell receptor beta chain sequence, with context. TCRdb's copy holds only in-frame clones and misses some; the assay was immunoSEQ multiplex PCR. The table includes 90,000 or so clones, roughly 90% detected once. Trimming pared 4 bases from V and 5 bases from J, leaving 5 bases between. This CDR3 contains 12 residues. Germline values: CDR1 LNHDA, CDR2 SQIVND (reference sequence). This sample is drawn from a study of control samples from healthy donors and cancer patients. The sequenced material came from blood. The chain joins TRBV19 to TRBJ2-2; a possible D gene is TRBD1 (5 bases). The TCR originated in a woman aged 65 to 85 in good health. The CDR3 is CASSTGTGELFF. The CDR3 nucleotides read TGTGCCAGTAGTACAGGGACCGGGGAGCTGTTTTTT.